These 2 T cell receptor beta chains were sequenced from one sample in a study of cytomegalovirus exposure and HLA in healthy donors. PCR primers comprised 60 Vbeta and 13 Jbeta primers. Generated by immunoSEQ multiplex PCR, the TCRdb table keeps only in-frame clones and is missing some. The top ten hold about 8.6% of the sample, which has around 100,000 clones, roughly 71% seen once. Sequencing was performed on PBMCs. The receptors were sampled from a man aged 18 to 30 in good health and CMV-seropositive.

This clone came up a few times. V usage is TRBV4-2 and J usage is TRBJ2-2; TRBD2 matches at 9 bases. Germline lookup yields CDR1 LGHNA and CDR2 YNFKEQ. The V segment lost 4 bases and the J segment 3 bases; nucleotides outside the gene matches: 0. The length of the CDR3 is 14 residues. The CDR3 region is CASSRGGDTGELFF. CDR3 coding DNA: TGTGCCAGCAGCCGCGGGGGGGACACCGGGGAGCTGTTTTTT.

In this sample, this clone turned up a few times. The rearrangement links TRBV2 to TRBJ1-2; D gene uncertain. The germline V gene encodes CDR1 SNHLY and CDR2 FYNNEI. Trimming left V 2 bases short and J 3 bases short, with 7 bases between. The CDR3 is made up of 13 amino acids. Here the CDR3 reads CASSERSHYGYTF. The CDR3 coding sequence is TGTGCCAGCAGTGAAAGGAGCCACTATGGCTACACCTTC. The whole variable domain, filled in from reference TRBV2 and TRBJ1-2, reads EPEVTQTPSHQVTQMGQEVILRCVPISNHLYFYWYRQILGQKVEFLVSFYNNEISEKSEIFDDQFSVERPDGSNFTLKIRSTKLEDSAMYFCASSERSHYGYTFGSGTRLTVV.